The 20 T cell receptor beta chains listed next were all sequenced from one sample in a study of OX40 agonist ivuxolimab in advanced cancers. Profiled with immunoSEQ multiplex PCR; TCRdb holds only in-frame clones, not every one. The sample consists of about 84,000 clones, 89% of them appearing once. The sequencing used CD4+ or CD8+ T cells sorted from blood, collected in a trial of the OX40 agonist ivuxolimab. Every receptor here comes from an adult with an advanced solid tumor such as melanoma, head and neck, liver or kidney cancer.

In its sample, this clone was seen a few times. CDR3 bases: TGTGCCAGCAGTCTTGAGGGGACCCAGCATTTT. Its translation: CASSLEGTQHF. The chain uses TRBV6-1 and TRBJ1-5; possibly TRBD1 for D (5 bases). This CDR3 region has 11 residues. The germline CDR1 and CDR2 sequences are MNHNS and SASEGT. V was pared by 5 bases and J by 11 bases, with 10 bases between.

The chain has TRBV7-9 and TRBJ2-5; D possibly uses TRBD1 or TRBD2 (5 bases each). The V gene lost 6 bases and the J gene lost 4 bases, with 21 bases spanning the gap. The CDR3 has 16 residues. CDR1 is SEHNR and CDR2 is FQNEAQ in the germline V gene (reference sequence). CDR3: CASSSQFGTVGETQYF. The CDR3 nucleotides are TGTGCCAGCAGTTCACAGTTCGGGACGGTCGGAGAGACCCAGTACTTC.

This chain joins TRBV11-2 and TRBJ2-5; D gene uncertain. The germline gives CDR1 SGHAT, CDR2 FQNNGV. This CDR3 is 12 amino acids long. V was cut by 5 bases and J by 1 base, with 5 bases left in between. In DNA, the CDR3 is TGTGCCAGCAGCCAGCTCCAAGAGACCCAGTACTTC. Protein sequence: CASSQLQETQYF.

This chain uses TRBV29-1 with TRBJ2-7, with a possible D match to TRBD1 (5 bases). This CDR3 is 12 amino acids long. The V and J ends lost 4 bases and 4 bases respectively, with 11 bases between them. CDR1 is SQVTM, CDR2 ANQGSEA, per germline. CDR3 sequence reads: CSVGDGAYEQYF. CDR3 DNA: TGCAGCGTTGGGGATGGGGCGTACGAGCAGTACTTC.

The chain carries TRBV2 and TRBJ1-1; D not resolved. The germline V gene encodes CDR1 SNHLY and CDR2 FYNNEI. The CDR3 contains 14 residues. Trimming left V 4 bases short and J 4 bases short, with 13 bases between. The CDR3 loop is CASSASRRTTEAFF. CDR3 DNA sequence: TGTGCCAGCAGTGCGAGCCGGCGGACCACTGAAGCTTTCTTT. Full variable domain (remainder filled in from reference TRBV2 and TRBJ1-1): EPEVTQTPSHQVTQMGQEVILRCVPISNHLYFYWYRQILGQKVEFLVSFYNNEISEKSEIFDDQFSVERPDGSNFTLKIRSTKLEDSAMYFCASSASRRTTEAFFGQGTRLTVV.

The V call is TRBV5-1, the J call TRBJ2-1; D ambiguous. V lost 0 bases to trimming and J lost 0 bases, with 4 bases between them. From germline, CDR1 is SGHRS and CDR2 YFSETQ. This CDR3 spans 14 amino acids. In DNA form, the CDR3 reads TGCGCCAGCAGCTTGGATGCCTCCTACAATGAGCAGTTCTTC. Translating it yields CASSLDASYNEQFF.

This chain joins TRBV6-4 and TRBJ2-7; D assignment may be TRBD1 or TRBD2 (6 bases each). The V end lost 7 bases, the J end lost 4 bases, and 29 bases lay between the germline ends. Germline values: CDR1 MRHNA, CDR2 SNTAGT. The CDR3 loop spans 18 amino acids. The CDR3 DNA reads TGTGCCAGCAACAGAAACAGGTATGGCATAGGAGGGGGATACGAGCAGTACGTC. Amino acids: CASNRNRYGIGGGYEQYV.

The chain links TRBV10-3 to TRBJ1-1; no clear D gene. The germline gives CDR1 ENHRY, CDR2 SYGVKD. CDR3 length equals 13 residues. V lost 4 bases and J lost 7, with 13 bases in between. The CDR3 DNA reads as TGTGCCATCAGTGCCCCCAAGACGGATGAAGCTTTCTTT. Protein: CAISAPKTDEAFF.

The genes are TRBV5-4 and TRBJ1-2, with 8 nucleotides matching TRBD1. This CDR3 comprises 13 residues. CDR1 and CDR2 (germline): SGHNT, YYREEE (reference sequence). Unmatched junction bases numbered 5, after V lost 4 bases and J lost 6 bases. The CDR3 here is CASSLQGVDGYTF. The CDR3 nucleotides are TGTGCCAGCAGCCTACAGGGGGTCGATGGCTACACCTTC.

The gene calls are TRBV28 and TRBJ1-1; TRBD1 matches at 9 bases. V trimming: 4 bases; J trimming: 11 bases; junction bases outside the gene matches: 14. The CDR3 is made up of 15 amino acids. The germline V gene encodes CDR1 MDHEN and CDR2 SYDVKM. In DNA, the CDR3 is TGTGCCAGCAGTTCCTCCGGGACAGGGACTTTTTGGGCTTTCTTT. Protein product: CASSSSGTGTFWAFF.

The chain employs TRBV5-1 and TRBJ2-3, with D possibly TRBD1 on 5 matching bases. This CDR3 region has 15 residues. Trimming shortened V by 2 bases and J by 0 bases, and 10 bases separated the two germline ends. Germline V lookup: CDR1 SGHRS, CDR2 YFSETQ. The CDR3 nucleotides are TGCGCCAGCAGCTTACAGGAGACTAGCACAGATACGCAGTATTTT. Translation gives CASSLQETSTDTQYF. The variable domain in full, with the rest retrieved from reference TRBV5-1 and TRBJ2-3, is KAGVTQTPRYLIKTRGQQVTLSCSPISGHRSVSWYQQTPGQGLQFLFEYFSETQRNKGNFPGRFSGRQFSNSRSEMNVSTLELGDSALYLCASSLQETSTDTQYFGPGTRLTVL.

With regard to this clone: At one of its ends the junction is not consistent with the germline gene, which may arise from a read error. This chain uses TRBV7-7 with TRBJ1-5; D remains unclear. CDR1 is SSHAT and CDR2 is FNYEAQ in the germline V gene (reference sequence). This CDR3 has 16 amino acids. As DNA, the CDR3 is TGTGCTAGCAGCTTTGTGTTCGGGCAGGTCCACCAGCCCCAGCATTTT. It specifies CASSFVFGQVHQPQHF.

This chain uses TRBV27 with TRBJ1-5; 8 bases are shared with TRBD1. This CDR3 has 16 amino acids. CDR1 and CDR2 from the germline V gene are MNHEY and SMNVEV (reference sequence). With 6 bases clipped from V and 4 bases from J, the junction kept 11 bases outside the gene matches. This CDR3 is CASSPLINRGNQPQHF. CDR3 coding DNA: TGTGCCAGCAGCCCCTTGATAAACAGGGGGAATCAGCCCCAGCATTTT.

This chain uses TRBV5-1 with TRBJ2-2; 8 bases are a match to TRBD1. V was pared by 7 bases and J by 2 bases, with 7 bases of the junction left unmatched. The CDR3 is 15 amino acids. Per the germline V gene, CDR1 is SGHRS and CDR2 is YFSETQ. The CDR3: CASSRTGSNTGELFF. DNA of the CDR3: TGCGCCAGCTCCCGGACAGGGTCCAACACCGGGGAGCTGTTTTTT.

The genes are TRBV5-5 and TRBJ2-7, with D uncertain. The germline V and J ends were trimmed by 2 bases and 3 bases, with 15 bases remaining between them. The CDR3 extends over 15 amino acids. Germline V lookup: CDR1 SGHKS, CDR2 YYEKEE (reference sequence). The CDR3 here is CASSLSSTIDYEQYF. For the CDR3, the DNA is TGTGCCAGCAGCTTATCGTCGACAATCGACTACGAGCAGTACTTC.

The V call is TRBV7-8, the J call TRBJ2-1; 9 bases are a match to TRBD2. J lost 6 bases, V lost 8 bases, and 17 bases had no gene match. There are 17 residues in the CDR3. The germline CDR1 and CDR2 sequences are SGHVS and FQNEAQ. CDR3: CASFSGSVGKGLNEQFF. Here the CDR3 DNA reads TGTGCCAGCTTTAGCGGGAGTGTCGGGAAAGGTCTCAATGAGCAGTTCTTC.

The genes are TRBV5-1 and TRBJ2-1; 8 positions agree with TRBD1. Germline assignment: CDR1 SGHRS and CDR2 YFSETQ. V shed 2 bases, J shed 3 bases, and the junction held 1 base outside the gene matches. This CDR3 region has 14 residues. The CDR3 is CASSFGTGYNEQFF. CDR3 nucleotides: TGCGCCAGCAGCTTCGGGACAGGCTACAATGAGCAGTTCTTC.

V usage is TRBV27 and J usage is TRBJ2-3; D is unresolved. The CDR3 has 12 amino acids. Germline loops: CDR1 MNHEY, CDR2 SMNVEV (reference sequence). Trimming shortened V by 0 bases and J by 4 bases, and 2 bases separated the two germline ends. CDR3: CASSLSPDTQYF. CDR3 coding DNA: TGTGCCAGCAGTTTATCCCCAGATACGCAGTATTTT.

The chain couples TRBV11-2 to TRBJ1-3; D is ambiguous. Germline assignment: CDR1 SGHAT and CDR2 FQNNGV. The length of the CDR3 is 13 residues. V was cut by 5 bases and J by 4 bases, with 9 bases left in between. The CDR3 reads CASSQTVGNTIYF. The DNA for the CDR3 is TGTGCCAGCAGCCAAACCGTCGGAAACACCATATATTTT.

This clone was recorded only once. This rearrangement joins TRBV19 to TRBJ2-3; 9 bases agree with TRBD2. Looked up from germline, CDR1 is LNHDA and CDR2 is SQIVND (reference sequence). The CDR3 extends over 14 amino acids. V shed 7 bases and J 5 bases; nucleotides not matched to a gene: 7. CDR3 residues: CASKNSGRGDTQYF. The DNA for the CDR3 is TGTGCCAGTAAAAATAGCGGGAGAGGAGATACGCAGTATTTT.